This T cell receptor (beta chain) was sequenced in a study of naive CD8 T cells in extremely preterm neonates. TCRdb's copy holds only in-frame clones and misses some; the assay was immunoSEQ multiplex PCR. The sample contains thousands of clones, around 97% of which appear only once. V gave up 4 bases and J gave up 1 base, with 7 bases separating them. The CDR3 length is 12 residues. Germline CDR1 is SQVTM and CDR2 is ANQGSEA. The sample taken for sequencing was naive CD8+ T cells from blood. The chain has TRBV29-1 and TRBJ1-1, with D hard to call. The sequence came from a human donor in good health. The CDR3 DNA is TGCAGCGTTGCGCGACAGAACACTGAAGCTTTCTTT. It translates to CSVARQNTEAFF.